The 21 T cell receptor delta chains given below trace back to one sample, sequenced in a study of gamma-delta T cells after stem cell transplantation. TCRdb called clones anew from the RT-PCR reads with CATT. The table lists around 16,000 delta-chain clones, 9% to 9.5% of them singletons. Specimen: gamma-delta T cells. These receptors were taken from a human donor. It is not recorded whose cells these are; they may come from a transplant donor.

Turning to this clone: The protein given by TCRdb reflects a much larger clone and differs at residue 11 from this DNA's translation, likely from a read error; the protein shown is the DNA's translation. The chain is built from TRDV2 and TRDJ1; D possibly corresponds to TRDD2 (5 bases). Trimming shortened V by 1 base and J by 0 bases, and 26 bases separated the two germline ends. The V gene's germline CDR1 is GEAIGNYY and CDR2 EKD. CDR3 length equals 20 residues. The CDR3 DNA reads TGTGCCTGTGACACTCTACCTTCTAGGGCTGAGGGCTCGTACACCGATAAACTCATCTTT. It is translated as CACDTLPSRAEGSYTDKLIF.

Note on this clone: The junction does not match germline at one end; this may be a read error. The chain recombines TRDV2 with TRDJ1; TRDD2 matches at 7 bases. The CDR3 runs to 20 residues. Germline V gene sequence: CDR1 GEAIGNYY, CDR2 EKD. The CDR3: CACDTLPSSFLSDSIDTLIF. The CDR3 DNA is TGTGCCTGTGACACGCTTCCTTCCTCCTTCCTGTCGGATAGTATCGATACACTCATCTTT.

About this clone: TCRdb's protein, taken from a much larger clone, differs from this DNA's translation at residue 11, likely owing to a read error; the protein displayed comes from the DNA. CDR3 amino acids: CACDTAGGTPGSWDTRQMFF. CDR3 in DNA: TGTGCCTGTGACACGGCGGGGGGGACCCCGGGCTCCTGGGACACCCGACAGATGTTTTTC. V usage is TRDV2 and J usage is TRDJ3; a possible D gene is TRDD3 (6 bases). From germline, CDR1 is GEAIGNYY and CDR2 EKD. The CDR3 is 20 residues long. V was shortened by 1 base and J by 0 bases, with 18 bases between the two germline ends.

This clone was observed many times. TCRdb's protein, taken from a much larger clone, differs from this DNA's translation at residue 6, likely owing to a read error; the protein displayed comes from the DNA. Other DNA sequences in this sample translate to the same CDR3. The genes are TRDV2 and TRDJ1; 12 nucleotides line up with TRDD3. Germline loops: CDR1 GEAIGNYY, CDR2 EKD. V lost 0 bases to trimming and J lost 2 bases; unmatched junction nucleotides: 6. The CDR3 has 17 amino acids. This CDR3 reads CACDTFLGDTQTDKLIF. CDR3 in DNA: TGTGCCTGTGACACCTTCCTGGGGGATACGCAAACCGATAAACTCATCTTT.

Notes on this clone: An end of the junction differs from the germline gene, which may be a read error. V usage is TRDV2 and J usage is TRDJ1; D could derive from TRDD2 or TRDD3 (5 bases each). Germline CDR1 reads GEAIGNYY; CDR2 reads EKD. This CDR3 is built from 20 residues. The CDR3 is CACDTVTSPVLWAVTDTLIF. The CDR3 nucleotides read TGTGCCTGTGACACCGTCACTTCCCCCGTACTGTGGGCCGTCACCGATACACTCATCTTT.

Worth noting for this clone: A read error may account for a junction end that differs from germline. The CDR3 region has the DNA TGTGCCTGTGTCACCAGTCGAGTCCGGGGGATACAGGGCGATAAACCCATCTTT. Its protein is CACVTSRVRGIQGDKPIF. The rearrangement links TRDV2 to TRDJ1; 9 bases fit TRDD3. Germline CDR1 GEAIGNYY, CDR2 EKD. CDR3 length equals 18 residues.

This clone was found a few times. Translating this DNA gives a protein that differs at residue 5 from the TCRdb one, which belongs to a much larger clone; a read error is likely, and the protein shown is this translation. V is TRDV1 and J is TRDJ1; 8 bases are a match to TRDD3. This CDR3 contains 20 residues. Germline lookup yields CDR1 TSWWSYY and CDR2 QGS. The V segment lost 5 bases and the J segment 4 bases; nucleotides outside the gene matches: 24. The CDR3 region has the DNA TGTGCTCTTGGGAGCCCCACCCATTACCCGGGATACGCGGGAAACGATAAACTCATCTTT. Encoded protein: CALGSPTHYPGYAGNDKLIF.

This clone came up a few times. The TCRdb protein, from a much larger clone, departs from this DNA's translation at residue 8, likely by read error; the protein shown derives from the DNA. The genes are TRDV2 and TRDJ1, with 13 bases fitting TRDD3. This CDR3 contains 19 residues. Looked up from germline, CDR1 is GEAIGNYY and CDR2 is EKD. V trimming: 0 bases; J trimming: 2 bases; junction bases outside the gene matches: 11. The CDR3 region is CACDTVGTGGYDSTDKLIF. CDR3 DNA: TGTGCCTGTGACACCGTGGGGACTGGGGGATACGACTCGACCGATAAACTCATCTTT.

The V gene is TRDV2, the J gene TRDJ1; TRDD3 might be the D (5 bases). Deletions cut 0 bases from V and 6 bases from J, with 16 bases between. The CDR3 is 15 amino acids. Germline values: CDR1 GEAIGNYY, CDR2 EKD. The DNA for the CDR3 is TGTGCCTGTGACACCGGCGAATACGGGGCCAATAAACTCATCTTT. Residues: CACDTGEYGANKLIF.

This clone was observed many times. Only one base separates this from a far larger clonotype, so it likely reflects a read error. Other DNA sequences in this sample translate to the same CDR3. J is TRDJ1 and V is TRDV2; 12 nucleotides match TRDD3. Per the germline V gene, CDR1 is GEAIGNYY and CDR2 is EKD. Trimming took 0 bases from V and 2 from J; bases not matched to a gene: 9. The length of the CDR3 is 18 residues. CDR3 in DNA: TGTGCCTGTGACACCCTAAAATTACTGGGGGATACAACCGATAAACTCATCTTT. This translates into CACDTLKLLGDTTDKLIF.

In regard to this clone: One junction end disagrees with the germline gene, perhaps due to a read error. The chain combines TRDV2 with TRDJ1; weak D call: TRDD3 (6 bases). Germline lookup yields CDR1 GEAIGNYY and CDR2 EKD. CDR3 size: 14 residues. This CDR3 reads CAWDKWGDGQKLIF. The DNA for the CDR3 is TGTGCCTGGGACAAATGGGGGGACGGGCAGAAACTCATCTTT.

This clone has a handful of counts. The protein given by TCRdb reflects a much larger clone and differs at residue 3 from this DNA's translation, likely from a read error; the protein shown is the DNA's translation. J is TRDJ1 and V is TRDV2; TRDD3 aligns across 9 bases. Germline CDR1 GEAIGNYY, CDR2 EKD. This CDR3 contains 19 residues. This chain's CDR3 is CAREGLLRSGDTSTDKLIF. CDR3 bases: TGTGCCCGTGAAGGGCTTCTCCGGTCGGGGGATACTTCCACCGATAAACTCATCTTT.

This clone has a handful of counts. TCRdb records a much larger clone's protein for this DNA, with a difference at residue 6 that likely arises from a read error; the protein given is the translation of the DNA. The chain couples TRDV2 to TRDJ1; 9 bases are a match to TRDD3. The germline CDR1 and CDR2 sequences are GEAIGNYY and EKD. V gave up 1 base and J gave up 0 bases; unmatched junction bases: 17. The CDR3 loop spans 20 amino acids. Here the CDR3 reads CACDTRNLLGDPTYTDKLIF. CDR3 in DNA: TGTGCCTGTGACACGAGGAATTTACTGGGGGACCCGACGTACACCGATAAACTCATCTTT.

In this sample, this clone turned up many times. TCRdb's protein for this DNA is that of a much larger clone and differs from the translation at residue 3, likely a read error; the protein shown is the DNA translation. The V gene is TRDV2, the J gene TRDJ1; 10 bases fit TRDD3. The CDR3 has 17 residues. CDR1 and CDR2 from the germline V gene are GEAIGNYY and EKD. The CDR3 DNA reads as TGTGCCCGTGACCGACTGGGGGATGCGCTGTACACCGATAAACTCATCTTT. Amino acid sequence: CARDRLGDALYTDKLIF.

Concerning this clone: It is likely a read error: a sequence one base away is far more abundant. Other DNA sequences of this sample code for an identical CDR3. V gene TRDV2 combines with J gene TRDJ1, with 10 positions matching TRDD3. Germline lookup yields CDR1 GEAIGNYY and CDR2 EKD. The CDR3 covers 20 residues. The ends lost 3 bases at V and 0 bases at J; junction bases unmatched: 18. The CDR3 protein is CACDPVLGDTGSKYTDKLIF. In DNA, the CDR3 is TGTGCCTGTGACCCGGTTTTGGGGGATACAGGGTCTAAGTACACCGATAAACTCATCTTT.

Concerning this clone itself: TCRdb shows a much larger clone's protein in place of this DNA's translation, and the two differ at residue 3, likely through a read error; the protein shown is translated from the DNA. The chain employs TRDV2 and TRDJ1, with TRDD3 as a possible D gene (5 bases). The V gene's germline CDR1 is GEAIGNYY and CDR2 EKD. The CDR3 contains 16 residues. Here the CDR3 reads CAYDLVGTSNTDKLIF. In DNA form, the CDR3 reads TGTGCCTATGACCTTGTGGGGACCTCAAACACCGATAAACTCATCTTT.

This clone has just a few counts. It is likely a read error: a sequence one base away is far more abundant. Other DNA sequences from this sample encode an identical CDR3 as well. The genes are TRDV2 and TRDJ1; TRDD3 agrees at 9 bases. The length of the CDR3 is 21 residues. In germline, CDR1 is GEAIGNYY, CDR2 EKD. This CDR3 reads CACDTVQKSLGDETYTDKLIF. The DNA for the CDR3 is TGTGCCTGCGACACCGTTCAAAAAAGTCTGGGGGATGAAACGTACACCGATAAACTCATCTTT.

About this clone: Its ends do not fully match the called genes, so a read error is possible. This sequence joins TRDV2 and TRDJ1; D may be TRDD3 (5 bases). CDR1 GEAIGNYY and CDR2 EKD come from the germline V gene. This CDR3 comprises 20 residues. Written as DNA, the CDR3 is TGTGCCTGTGACACGATGAATTTCCAGGTGGACCCGACTTACACCGATACACTCATCTTT. Translated, it gives CACDTMNFQVDPTYTDTLIF.

This clone was detected only a few times. The V and J genes are TRDV2 and TRDJ1; D is unclear. From germline, CDR1 is GEAIGNYY and CDR2 EKD. V was shortened by 0 bases and J by 6 bases, with 19 bases between the two germline ends. The CDR3 consists of 16 residues. CDR3 amino acids: CACDTVSCGNTYKLIF. CDR3 bases: TGTGCCTGTGACACCGTTAGCTGCGGTAATACCTATAAACTCATCTTT.

As for this clone: The protein given by TCRdb reflects a much larger clone and differs at residue 10 from this DNA's translation, likely from a read error; the protein shown is the DNA's translation. The chain couples TRDV2 to TRDJ1, with 8 positions matching TRDD3. This CDR3 region has 19 residues. Germline CDR1 reads GEAIGNYY; CDR2 reads EKD. With V trimmed by 0 bases and J by 2 bases, 16 bases remained unmatched. CDR3 in amino acids: CACDTVNLGETLRTDKLIF. CDR3 sequence (DNA): TGTGCCTGTGACACCGTCAATCTGGGGGAGACGCTGCGAACCGATAAACTCATCTTT.

This clone was detected only a few times. Other nucleotide sequences from this sample produce the same CDR3. The chain recombines TRDV2 with TRDJ1; 9 bases fit TRDD3. CDR1 and CDR2 from the germline V gene are GEAIGNYY and EKD. The CDR3 covers 18 residues. Unmatched junction bases numbered 13, after V lost 3 bases and J lost 0 bases. This CDR3 reads CACDALGDPLTYTDKLIF. In DNA form, the CDR3 reads TGTGCCTGTGACGCTCTGGGGGATCCCCTCACGTACACCGATAAACTCATCTTT.